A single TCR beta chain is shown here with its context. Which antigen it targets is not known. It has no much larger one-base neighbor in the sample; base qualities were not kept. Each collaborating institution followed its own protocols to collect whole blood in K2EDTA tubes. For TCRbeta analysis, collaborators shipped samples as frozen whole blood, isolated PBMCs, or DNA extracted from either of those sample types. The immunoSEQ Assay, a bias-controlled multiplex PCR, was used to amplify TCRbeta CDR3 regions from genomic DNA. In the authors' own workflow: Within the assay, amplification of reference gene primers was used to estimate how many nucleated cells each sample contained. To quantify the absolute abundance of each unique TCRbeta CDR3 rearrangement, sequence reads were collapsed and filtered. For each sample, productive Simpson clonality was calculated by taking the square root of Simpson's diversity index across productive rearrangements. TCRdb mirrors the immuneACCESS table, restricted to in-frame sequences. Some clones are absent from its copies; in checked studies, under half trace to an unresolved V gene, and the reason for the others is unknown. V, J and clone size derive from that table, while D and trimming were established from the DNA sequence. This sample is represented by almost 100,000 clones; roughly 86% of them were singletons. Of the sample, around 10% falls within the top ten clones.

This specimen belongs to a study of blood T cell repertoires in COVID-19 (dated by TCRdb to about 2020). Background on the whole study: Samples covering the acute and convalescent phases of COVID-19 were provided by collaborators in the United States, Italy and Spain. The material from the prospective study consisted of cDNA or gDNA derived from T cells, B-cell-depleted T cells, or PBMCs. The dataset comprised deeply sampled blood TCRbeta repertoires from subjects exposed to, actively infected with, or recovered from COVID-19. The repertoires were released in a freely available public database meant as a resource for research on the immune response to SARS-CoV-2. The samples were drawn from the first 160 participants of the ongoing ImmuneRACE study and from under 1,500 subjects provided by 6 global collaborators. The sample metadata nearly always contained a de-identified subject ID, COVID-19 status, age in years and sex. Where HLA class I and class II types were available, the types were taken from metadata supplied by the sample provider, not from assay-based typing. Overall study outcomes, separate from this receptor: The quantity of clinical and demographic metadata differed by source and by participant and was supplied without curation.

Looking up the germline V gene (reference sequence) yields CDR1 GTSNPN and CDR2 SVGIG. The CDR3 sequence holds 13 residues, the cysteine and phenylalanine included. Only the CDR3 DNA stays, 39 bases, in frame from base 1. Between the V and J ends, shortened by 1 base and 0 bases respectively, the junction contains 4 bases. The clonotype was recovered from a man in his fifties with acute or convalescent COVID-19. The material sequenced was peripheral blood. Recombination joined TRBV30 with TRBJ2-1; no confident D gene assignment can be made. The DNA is TGTGCCTGGAGTGCCAGCTCCTACAATGAGCAGTTCTTC. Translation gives CAWSASSYNEQFF. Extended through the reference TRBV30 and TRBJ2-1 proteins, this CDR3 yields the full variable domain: SQTIHQWPATLVQPVGSPLSLECTVEGTSNPNLYWYRQAAGRGLQLLFYSVGIGQISSEVPQNLSASRPQDRQFILSSKKLLLSDSGFYLCAWSASSYNEQFFGPGTRLTVL.